This T cell receptor (beta chain) was sequenced for a study of OX40 agonist ivuxolimab in advanced cancers. About the full investigation: Ivuxolimab, which targeted the costimulatory receptor OX40 (CD134), was an agonistic, fully human IgG2 monoclonal antibody. Intravenous ivuxolimab was administered to patients every 2 weeks at six dose levels: 0.01, 0.1, 0.3, 1.5, 3 and 10 mg/kg. Of the approximately 54 dose-escalation patients, hepatocellular carcinoma was present in some 19, melanoma in roughly 15, renal cell carcinoma in 9 and head and neck cancer in 9. In the dose-escalation cohort, 82.7% of patients were male, and the mean age was about 55 years, with a range of about 23 to 85. Prior anti-PD-1, anti-PD-L1 or anti-CTLA-4 therapy was permitted, and 30% to 50% of dose-escalation patients had received checkpoint inhibitors. Partial responses were achieved by three dose-escalation patients, of whom one had hepatocellular carcinoma and two had cutaneous melanoma. The point of sequencing TCRbeta in the periphery was to test whether ivuxolimab changed TCR sequence diversity and drove clonal T-cell expansion. The monotherapy dose-escalation portion (N of about 50 patients) of the phase I ivuxolimab trial is reported in the paper.

To sequence the TCRbeta CDR3 region, genomic DNA was isolated from the sorted cells. The immunoSEQ Assay was used to sequence the TCRbeta CDR3 regions. This is the immuneACCESS table as TCRdb keeps it, with only in-frame sequences that have V and J called. A part of the clones is gone; compared with another copy, unresolved V genes explain less than half, and the rest is unexplained. The sample yields about 73,000 clones; roughly 90% were counted once. The ten largest account for approximately 0.81% of the sample. Points on this clone: Which antigen it targets is not known. No per-base quality is available; no much larger clone lies one base away.

Summary of the overall study and its limitations: At doses from 0.1 to 3.0 mg/kg, clonal expansion was seen in both CD4+ and CD8+ blood T cells between baseline and week 6. After ivuxolimab, CD8+ T cells had more expanded clones than CD4+ T cells on average. Low levels of normalized T-cell clonal expansion were also seen in some patients who did not respond. Antigen specificity was not determined for the clonally expanded peripheral T cells. In the 0.1-3.0 mg/kg groups, partial responders had among the lowest normalized peripheral clonal expansion, particularly in CD8+ T cells.

The trial excluded patients who had a history of autoimmune disease or who were on systemic immunosuppression. In every dose cohort, peripheral blood was drawn for TCR sequencing at baseline, cycle 4 day 1, and cycle 7 day 1. The samples were taken from a phase I, first-in-human, multicenter, open-label dose-escalation trial of ivuxolimab. Adults with locally advanced or metastatic head and neck squamous cell, hepatocellular, melanoma or renal cell carcinoma were enrolled in the trial. Before TCR sequencing, CD4+ and CD8+ T cells were separately sorted from peripheral blood. From cysteine to phenylalanine, the CDR3 is 14 amino acids long. Just the 42-base CDR3 DNA is kept, in frame starting at base 1. CDR1 and CDR2 were assigned from the germline V gene as SGHDT and YYEEEE. Relative to germline, V is 0 bases shorter and J is 3 bases shorter, with 9 bases between their ends.

The TCR was taken from an adult with an advanced solid tumor such as melanoma, head and neck, liver or kidney cancer. The sequence links TRBV5-6 to TRBJ2-5; the D gene lacks a confident call. The sample consisted of CD4+ or CD8+ T cells sorted from blood, taken in a trial of the OX40 agonist ivuxolimab. The sequenced DNA: TGTGCCAGCAGCTTGGTTGAGCTGAAAGAGACCCAGTACTTC. The encoded protein is CASSLVELKETQYF.